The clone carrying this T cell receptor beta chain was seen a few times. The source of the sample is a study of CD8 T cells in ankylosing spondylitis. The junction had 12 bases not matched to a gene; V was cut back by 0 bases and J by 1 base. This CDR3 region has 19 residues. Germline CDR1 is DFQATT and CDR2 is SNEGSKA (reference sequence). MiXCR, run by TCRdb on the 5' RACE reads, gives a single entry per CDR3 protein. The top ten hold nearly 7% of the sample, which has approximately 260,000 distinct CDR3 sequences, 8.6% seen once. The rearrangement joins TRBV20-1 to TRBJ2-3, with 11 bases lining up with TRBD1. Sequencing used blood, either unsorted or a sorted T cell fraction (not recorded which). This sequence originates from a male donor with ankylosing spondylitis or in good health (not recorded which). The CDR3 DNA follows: TGCAGTGCTAGAGATCGCCGAGGGACAGGGGGTATCGGCACAGATACGCAGTATTTT. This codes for CSARDRRGTGGIGTDTQYF.